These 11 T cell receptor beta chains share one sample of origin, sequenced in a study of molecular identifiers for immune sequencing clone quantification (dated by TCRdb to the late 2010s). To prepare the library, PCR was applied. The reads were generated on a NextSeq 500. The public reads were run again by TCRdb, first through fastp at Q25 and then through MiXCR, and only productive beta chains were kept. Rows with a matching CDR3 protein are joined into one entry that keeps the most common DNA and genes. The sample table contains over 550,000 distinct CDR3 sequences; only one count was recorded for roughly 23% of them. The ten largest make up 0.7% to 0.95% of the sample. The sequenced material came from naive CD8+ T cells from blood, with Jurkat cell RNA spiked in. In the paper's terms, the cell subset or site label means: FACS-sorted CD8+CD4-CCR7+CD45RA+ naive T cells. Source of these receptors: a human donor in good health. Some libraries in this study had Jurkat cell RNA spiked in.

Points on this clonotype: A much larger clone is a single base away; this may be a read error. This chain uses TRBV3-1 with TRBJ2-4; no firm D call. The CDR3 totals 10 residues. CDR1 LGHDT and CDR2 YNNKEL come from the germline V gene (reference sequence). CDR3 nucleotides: TGTGCCAACAGCAATGGCATTCAGTACTTC. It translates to CANSNGIQYF.

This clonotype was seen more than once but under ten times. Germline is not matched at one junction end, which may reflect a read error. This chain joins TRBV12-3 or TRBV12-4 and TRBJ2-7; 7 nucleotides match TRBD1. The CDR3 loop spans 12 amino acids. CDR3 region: CASTLRDSPKDF. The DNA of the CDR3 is TGTGCCAGCACCCTACGGGACAGCCCAAAGGACTTC.

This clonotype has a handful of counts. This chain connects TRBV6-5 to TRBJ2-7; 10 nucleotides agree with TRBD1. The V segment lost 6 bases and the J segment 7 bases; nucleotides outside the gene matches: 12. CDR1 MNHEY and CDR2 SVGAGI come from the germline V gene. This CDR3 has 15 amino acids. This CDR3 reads CASRNPGQGFWEQYF. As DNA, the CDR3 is TGTGCCAGCAGGAATCCGGGACAGGGGTTTTGGGAGCAGTACTTC.

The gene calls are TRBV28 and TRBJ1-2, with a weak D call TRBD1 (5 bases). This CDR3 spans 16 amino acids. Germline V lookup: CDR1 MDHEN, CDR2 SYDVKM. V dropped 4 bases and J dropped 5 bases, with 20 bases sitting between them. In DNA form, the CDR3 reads TGTGCCAGCAGTTCTAGCCGGGACCATACGATTTATGGCTACACCTTC. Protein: CASSSSRDHTIYGYTF.

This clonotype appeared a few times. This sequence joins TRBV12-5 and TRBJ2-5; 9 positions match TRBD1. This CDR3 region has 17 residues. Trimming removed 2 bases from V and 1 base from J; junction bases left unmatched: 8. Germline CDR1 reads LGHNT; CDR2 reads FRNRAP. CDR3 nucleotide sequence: TGTGCTAGTGGTTTGCGGCCACCGGGACAGGGCCAAGAGACCCAGTACTTC. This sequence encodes CASGLRPPGQGQETQYF.

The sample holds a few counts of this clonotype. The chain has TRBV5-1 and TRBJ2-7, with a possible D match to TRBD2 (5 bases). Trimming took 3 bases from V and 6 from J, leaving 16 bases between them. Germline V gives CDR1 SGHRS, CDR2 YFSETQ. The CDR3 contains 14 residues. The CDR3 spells CASSYGREEAEQYF. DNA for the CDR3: TGCGCCAGCAGCTACGGCCGGGAAGAGGCCGAGCAGTACTTC.

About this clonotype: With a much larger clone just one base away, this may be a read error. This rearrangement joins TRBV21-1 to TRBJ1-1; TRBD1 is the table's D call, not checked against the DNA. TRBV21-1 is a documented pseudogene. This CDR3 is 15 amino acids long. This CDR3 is CASSIPQGARTEAFF. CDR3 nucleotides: TGTGCCAGCAGCATACCACAGGGGGCGCGGACTGAAGCTTTCTTT.

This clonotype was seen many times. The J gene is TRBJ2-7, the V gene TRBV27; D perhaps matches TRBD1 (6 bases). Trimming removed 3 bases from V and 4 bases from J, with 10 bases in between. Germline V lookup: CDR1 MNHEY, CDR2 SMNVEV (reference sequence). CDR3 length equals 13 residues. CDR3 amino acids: CASSLQGPYEQYF. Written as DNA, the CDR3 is TGTGCCAGCAGTTTGCAGGGGCCGTACGAGCAGTACTTC.

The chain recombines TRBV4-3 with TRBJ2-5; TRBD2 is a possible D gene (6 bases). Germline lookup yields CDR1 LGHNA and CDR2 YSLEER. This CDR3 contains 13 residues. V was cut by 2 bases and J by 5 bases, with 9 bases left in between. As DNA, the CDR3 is TGCGCCAGCAGCCAAACTAGCAGCGAGACCCAGTACTTC. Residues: CASSQTSSETQYF.

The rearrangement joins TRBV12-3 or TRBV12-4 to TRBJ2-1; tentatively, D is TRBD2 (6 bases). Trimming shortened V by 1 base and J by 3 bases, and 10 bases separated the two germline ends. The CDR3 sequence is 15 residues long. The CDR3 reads CASSLERASYNEQFF. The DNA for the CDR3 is TGTGCCAGCAGTTTAGAGCGGGCGAGCTACAATGAGCAGTTCTTC.

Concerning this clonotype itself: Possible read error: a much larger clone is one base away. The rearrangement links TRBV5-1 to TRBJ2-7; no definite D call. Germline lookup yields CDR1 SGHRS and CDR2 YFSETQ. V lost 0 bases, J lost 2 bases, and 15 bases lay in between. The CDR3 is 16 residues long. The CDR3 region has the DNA TGCGCCAGCAGCTTGGGATGGCCAGGCCAGACCTACGAGCAGTACTTC. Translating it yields CASSLGWPGQTYEQYF.